This T cell receptor beta chain derives from a study of OX40 agonist ivuxolimab in advanced cancers. Study details: Therapy given before enrollment (anti-PD-1, anti-PD-L1 or anti-CTLA-4) was allowed, and 40% had some.

Germline V lookup: CDR1 WSHSY, CDR2 SAAADI. The CDR3 runs 19 residues. V trimming: 5 bases; J trimming: 1 base; junction bases outside the gene matches: 11. Libraries were prepared by immunoSEQ multiplex PCR; TCRdb keeps only in-frame clonotypes and omits some of them. The repertoire holds 50,000 to 65,000 clones, over 75% seen once, with roughly 0.99% in the top ten. Study conclusions and caveats: Antigen specificity of clonally expanded peripheral T cells was not established.

As concerns this clone: Antigen unknown.

Specimen: CD4+ or CD8+ T cells sorted from blood, collected in a trial of the OX40 agonist ivuxolimab. This chain joins TRBV10-2 and TRBJ2-4; 13 nucleotides align to TRBD2. The source is an adult with an advanced solid tumor such as melanoma, head and neck, liver or kidney cancer. The CDR3 coding sequence is TGCGCCAGCAGTCCCTTGACTAGCGGGGGGAGGAGTGCCAAAAACATTCAGTACTTC. Translating it yields CASSPLTSGGRSAKNIQYF.